The entry below gives a single T cell receptor beta chain sequence along with its context. The data were taken from a study of blood T cell repertoires in COVID-19. Study-wide context: Acute-phase and convalescent COVID-19 samples originated in the United States, Italy and Spain. Sources were T cells, B-cell-depleted T cells, or PBMCs; the material itself was cDNA or gDNA.

The CDR3 runs to 13 residues. Germline-derived CDR1 and CDR2 are SGHDT and YYEEEE. The V end was cut by 3 bases, the J end by 13 bases, with 14 bases between. In the authors' workflow: Reference gene primer amplification in the assay estimated nucleated cell counts. The protocol was immunoSEQ multiplex PCR, while the TCRdb copy is restricted to in-frame clones and leaves out a portion. V, J and clone size reflect that table, while D and trimming were determined from the DNA. The repertoire holds 300,000 or so clones, with more than 80% as singletons. The sample was peripheral blood. The chain is built from TRBV5-6 and TRBJ1-6; D not certain. The source is a woman aged 40 to 50 with acute or convalescent COVID-19. The CDR3 DNA follows: TGTGCCAGCAGCTCCCCCCCGGAGCAGCCCCTCCACTTT. Residues: CASSSPPEQPLHF.